Listed here are 31 T cell receptor beta chains from one sample, sequenced in a study of identical twins. TCRdb reprocessed the 5' RACE reads via MiXCR and lists one record per CDR3 protein. The sample gives roughly 470,000 distinct CDR3 sequences, approximately 15% of which show up once; approximately 0.98% is in the top ten. The sample also formed part of further work on yellow fever vaccine responses in identical twins.

Sequencing was carried out using CD4+ T cells sorted from blood. The origin of the receptors is a woman under 30 in good health.

This clonotype was counted between two and nine times. V usage is TRBV5-1 and J usage is TRBJ2-3; D not certain. Per germline, CDR1 SGHRS and CDR2 YFSETQ. V gave up 5 bases and J gave up 4 bases, with 11 bases separating them. The CDR3 is 13 amino acids. CDR3 sequence: CASRFAFPDTQYF. CDR3 in DNA: TGCGCCAGCAGATTTGCGTTCCCAGATACGCAGTATTTT.

The chain uses TRBV29-1 and TRBJ2-3; the match to TRBD2 covers 7 bases. This CDR3 region has 13 residues. V trimming: 5 bases; J trimming: 2 bases; junction bases outside the gene matches: 4. Germline values: CDR1 SQVTM, CDR2 ANQGSEA. The CDR3 DNA is TGCAGCGTTAAAGCGGGGCCCACAGATACGCAGTATTTT. Amino acid sequence: CSVKAGPTDTQYF.

The rearrangement uses TRBV20-1 and TRBJ2-3, with TRBD1 as a possible D gene (5 bases). The germline gives CDR1 DFQATT, CDR2 SNEGSKA (reference sequence). Deletions cut 4 bases from V and 7 bases from J, with 18 bases between. The CDR3 spans 14 residues. DNA for the CDR3: TGCAGTGCTATCTACCTTCAGGGAAGAAATACGCAGTATTTT. Protein sequence: CSAIYLQGRNTQYF.

CDR3 DNA: TGTGCCAGCAGCGTCACAGATTCCCCGAACAATGAGCAGTTCTTC. Amino acid sequence: CASSVTDSPNNEQFF. The chain is built from TRBV9 and TRBJ2-1; D is undetermined. V was clipped by 2 bases and J by 5 bases, with 14 bases between them. Germline values: CDR1 SGDLS, CDR2 YYNGEE. The CDR3 has 15 amino acids.

This clonotype was counted between two and nine times. The rearrangement links TRBV7-9 to TRBJ1-1, with TRBD1 matching 9 bases. Germline V gene sequence: CDR1 SEHNR, CDR2 FQNEAQ (reference sequence). The CDR3 is 14 residues long. The ends lost 9 bases at V and 5 bases at J; junction bases unmatched: 10. CDR3: CASKMTGGGTEAFF. The CDR3, as DNA: TGTGCCAGTAAAATGACAGGGGGTGGTACTGAAGCTTTCTTT.

This chain links TRBV7-8 with TRBJ1-6; 9 nucleotides line up with TRBD1. Germline loops: CDR1 SGHVS, CDR2 FQNEAQ. The CDR3 covers 15 residues. Unmatched junction bases numbered 5, after V lost 5 bases and J lost 6 bases. CDR3 coding DNA: TGTGCCAGCAGCGGAACAGGGGGCGGTAATTCACCCCTCCACTTT. Translation gives CASSGTGGGNSPLHF.

J is TRBJ2-2 and V is TRBV2, with a tentative D call TRBD2 (6 bases). CDR1 and CDR2 (germline): SNHLY, FYNNEI. The V and J ends lost 7 bases and 6 bases respectively, with 12 bases between them. This CDR3 comprises 13 residues. CDR3 amino acids: CASTNSGAGELFF. CDR3 nucleotides: TGTGCCAGCACCAACTCGGGGGCCGGGGAGCTGTTTTTT. Supplemented by reference TRBV2 and TRBJ2-2, the full variable domain reads EPEVTQTPSHQVTQMGQEVILRCVPISNHLYFYWYRQILGQKVEFLVSFYNNEISEKSEIFDDQFSVERPDGSNFTLKIRSTKLEDSAMYFCASTNSGAGELFFGEGSRLTVL.

The chain recombines TRBV27 with TRBJ2-1; D not certain. The CDR3 spans 11 residues. Germline V gene lookup returns CDR1 MNHEY and CDR2 SMNVEV (reference sequence). V lost 10 bases and J lost 6, with 10 bases in between. The DNA for the CDR3 is TGTGCCACCGGACCCCCCAATGAGCAGTTCTTC. It yields the protein CATGPPNEQFF.

The J gene is TRBJ2-5, the V gene TRBV30; D perhaps matches TRBD1 (6 bases). The length of the CDR3 is 12 residues. Germline assignment: CDR1 GTSNPN and CDR2 SVGIG (reference sequence). Trimming pared 6 bases from V and 3 bases from J, leaving 11 bases between. This CDR3 is CACQGQEETQYF. The CDR3 DNA reads as TGTGCCTGCCAGGGACAAGAAGAGACCCAGTACTTC.

This clonotype was picked up many times. The CDR3 DNA reads as TGCGCCAGCAGCTTGGGTCAGAGTAATGAGCAGTTCTTC. Its translation is CASSLGQSNEQFF. V and J are TRBV5-1 and TRBJ2-1; no reliable D call. The length of the CDR3 is 13 residues. V was trimmed by 0 bases and J by 7 bases, leaving 8 bases between them. Germline V gives CDR1 SGHRS, CDR2 YFSETQ.

This clonotype was seen a few times. The chain links TRBV28 to TRBJ2-1; D unresolved. This CDR3 comprises 11 residues. Germline CDR1 MDHEN, CDR2 SYDVKM. Trimming stripped 7 bases from V and 15 bases from J, with 16 bases between. In DNA form, the CDR3 reads TGTGCCAGCACAAACCGGGTCCTCTTGTTCTTC. Its translation is CASTNRVLLFF.

The chain couples TRBV2 to TRBJ2-3; D is ambiguous. Trimming pared 2 bases from V and 8 bases from J, leaving 5 bases between. Looked up from germline, CDR1 is SNHLY and CDR2 is FYNNEI. The CDR3 consists of 11 residues. The CDR3 spells CASSETFTQYF. The CDR3 DNA is TGTGCCAGCAGTGAAACCTTTACGCAGTATTTT. Complete variable domain (other parts from reference TRBV2 and TRBJ2-3): EPEVTQTPSHQVTQMGQEVILRCVPISNHLYFYWYRQILGQKVEFLVSFYNNEISEKSEIFDDQFSVERPDGSNFTLKIRSTKLEDSAMYFCASSETFTQYFGPGTRLTVL.

This rearrangement joins TRBV6-1 to TRBJ2-1, with TRBD2 as a possible D gene (5 bases). Trimming left V 4 bases short and J 2 bases short, with 6 bases between. There are 13 residues in the CDR3. Germline CDR1 reads MNHNS; CDR2 reads SASEGT. The CDR3 loop reads CASSGGTYNEQFF. In DNA, the CDR3 is TGTGCCAGCAGTGGAGGGACCTACAATGAGCAGTTCTTC.

This clonotype was counted a few times. The chain recombines TRBV27 with TRBJ2-3, with 10 nucleotides matching TRBD2. The CDR3 totals 15 residues. Trimming at V came to 5 bases and at J to 2 bases, leaving 4 bases not matched to a gene. Germline assignment: CDR1 MNHEY and CDR2 SMNVEV (reference sequence). In DNA, the CDR3 is TGTGCCAGCAGTCCTAGCGGGGGCTACACAGATACGCAGTATTTT. Translation: CASSPSGGYTDTQYF.

J is TRBJ2-6 and V is TRBV20-1; D gene uncertain. Trimming stripped 5 bases from V and 4 bases from J, with 9 bases between. This CDR3 has 13 amino acids. CDR1 and CDR2 (germline): DFQATT, SNEGSKA (reference sequence). The CDR3 is CSAGLGGANVLTF. CDR3 DNA sequence: TGCAGTGCTGGGTTAGGGGGGGCCAACGTCCTGACTTTC.

V usage is TRBV18 and J usage is TRBJ2-1; no reliable D call. CDR1 KGHSH and CDR2 LQKENI come from the germline V gene. The CDR3 spans 12 residues. V shed 2 bases and J shed 9 bases, with 8 bases lying between them. The CDR3 sequence: CASSPFGFEQFF. CDR3 DNA: TGTGCCAGCTCACCATTTGGGTTTGAGCAGTTCTTC.

The chain recombines TRBV4-2 with TRBJ1-2, with D possibly TRBD1 on 6 matching bases. There are 13 residues in the CDR3. Per the germline V gene, CDR1 is LGHNA and CDR2 is YNFKEQ. V shed 4 bases and J shed 4 bases, with 10 bases lying between them. The CDR3 DNA reads TGTGCCAGCAGCCGGACAGAGCTCTATGGCTACACCTTC. Protein: CASSRTELYGYTF.

V gene TRBV7-9 combines with J gene TRBJ2-1; 13 bases are a match to TRBD2. The CDR3 is 15 residues long. J lost 6 bases, V lost 5 bases, and 4 bases had no gene match. CDR1 SEHNR and CDR2 FQNEAQ come from the germline V gene (reference sequence). The CDR3, as DNA: TGTGCCAGCAGCAGGACTAGCGGGAGAGGCAATGAGCAGTTCTTC. Translating it yields CASSRTSGRGNEQFF.

The chain uses TRBV7-3 and TRBJ2-3; D gene uncertain. Per the germline V gene, CDR1 is SGHTA and CDR2 is FQGTGA. Trimming pared 0 bases from V and 6 bases from J, leaving 7 bases between. CDR3 length: 13 residues. The CDR3 region is CASSLTGRDTQYF. The CDR3 coding sequence is TGTGCCAGCAGCTTAACAGGACGGGATACGCAGTATTTT.

This clonotype was recorded a few times. This rearrangement joins TRBV6-1 to TRBJ2-5, with 7 bases matching TRBD1. Trimming took 6 bases from V and 5 from J; bases not matched to a gene: 12. The CDR3 length is 15 residues. CDR1 and CDR2 (germline): MNHNS, SASEGT. The CDR3 DNA reads TGTGCCAGCAGCCCCGGACAGGCGGAGTATGAGACCCAGTACTTC. It codes for CASSPGQAEYETQYF.

A few counts support this clonotype. The chain carries TRBV19 and TRBJ2-4; 7 bases agree with TRBD1. The CDR3 has 18 amino acids. V was clipped by 3 bases and J by 0 bases; unmatched bases: 11. In germline, CDR1 is LNHDA, CDR2 SQIVND (reference sequence). CDR3 region: CASSISGQPKVAKNIQYF. DNA for the CDR3: TGTGCCAGTAGTATTTCGGGACAGCCAAAGGTAGCCAAAAACATTCAGTACTTC.

The chain is built from TRBV6-1 and TRBJ1-3; D uncertain. The CDR3 spans 12 residues. The germline gives CDR1 MNHNS, CDR2 SASEGT. Trimming removed 7 bases at V and 3 bases at J, with 7 bases between. The CDR3 spells CASKGSGNTIYF. CDR3 in DNA: TGTGCCAGCAAAGGGAGTGGAAACACCATATATTTT.

This sequence joins TRBV7-9 and TRBJ2-2; 12 bases are shared with TRBD2. The CDR3 contains 16 residues. Germline CDR1 is SEHNR and CDR2 is FQNEAQ (reference sequence). J gave up 1 base and V 6 bases, and 3 bases lay outside the gene matches. The chain's CDR3 is CASRALAGGNTGELFF. The CDR3 DNA sequence: TGTGCCAGCAGAGCACTAGCGGGGGGGAACACCGGGGAGCTGTTTTTT.

The table lists this clonotype with a few counts. The rearrangement joins TRBV7-3 to TRBJ2-1; TRBD1 aligns across 10 bases. CDR1 is SGHTA, CDR2 FQGTGA, per germline. This CDR3 has 16 amino acids. V shed 6 bases, J shed 9 bases, and the junction held 14 bases outside the gene matches. CDR3 nucleotides: TGTGCCAGCAGTGCTACCGGGACAGGGGTTTTGAGTGAGCAGTTCTTC. Its protein product is CASSATGTGVLSEQFF.

This clonotype was counted many times. The CDR3 DNA reads TGTGCCAGCAGTTTCCCAGCGGGGGGGCTGCTGGGTTCAGATACGCAGTATTTT. Its protein product is CASSFPAGGLLGSDTQYF. The chain is built from TRBV12-3 or TRBV12-4 and TRBJ2-3; TRBD2 matches at 10 bases. The CDR3 consists of 18 residues. Trimming removed 3 bases from V and 4 bases from J; junction bases left unmatched: 13.

The chain links TRBV6-5 to TRBJ1-5; D unclear. The germline gives CDR1 MNHEY, CDR2 SVGAGI. The CDR3 has 17 amino acids. V dropped 3 bases and J dropped 0 bases, with 15 bases sitting between them. The CDR3 DNA sequence: TGTGCCAGCAGTTATTTCCCCGGGCCGGCTAGCAATCAGCCCCAGCATTTT. As protein: CASSYFPGPASNQPQHF.

This clonotype occurred a few times. The V call is TRBV18, the J call TRBJ1-6, with unresolved D. Germline values: CDR1 KGHSH, CDR2 LQKENI. V was clipped by 3 bases and J by 4 bases, with 13 bases between them. This CDR3 is built from 16 residues. CDR3 region: CASSPGPSQYNSPLHF. Written as DNA, the CDR3 is TGTGCCAGCTCACCCGGGCCTTCTCAGTATAATTCACCCCTCCACTTT.

The gene calls are TRBV6-1 and TRBJ2-7, with 8 bases identical to TRBD1. Germline-derived CDR1 and CDR2 are MNHNS and SASEGT. CDR3 size: 15 residues. V was clipped by 5 bases and J by 0 bases; unmatched bases: 6. In DNA form, the CDR3 reads TGTGCCAGCAGTCAACAGGGGGTCCCCTCCTACGAGCAGTACTTC. This translates into CASSQQGVPSYEQYF.

The genes are TRBV20-1 and TRBJ1-5; TRBD1 aligns across 9 bases. This CDR3 contains 16 residues. Germline CDR1 DFQATT, CDR2 SNEGSKA (reference sequence). Trimming cost V 2 bases and J 3 bases; bases outside gene matches: 8. The CDR3 sequence is CSARNRDRDFNQPQHF. The DNA of the CDR3 is TGCAGTGCTAGAAACCGGGACAGGGACTTCAATCAGCCCCAGCATTTT.

The chain links TRBV3-1 to TRBJ1-2, with D hard to call. V was cut by 1 base and J by 2 bases, with 11 bases left in between. From germline, CDR1 is LGHDT and CDR2 YNNKEL (reference sequence). This CDR3 has 15 residues. The CDR3 here is CASSQAPGPNYGYTF. As DNA, the CDR3 is TGTGCCAGCAGCCAAGCCCCAGGACCCAACTATGGCTACACCTTC.

V usage is TRBV5-1 and J usage is TRBJ2-3; TRBD1 is a possible D gene (6 bases). The CDR3 has 15 amino acids. Germline assignment: CDR1 SGHRS and CDR2 YFSETQ. V was shortened by 7 bases and J by 4 bases, with 19 bases between the two germline ends. The CDR3 reads CASRWGGGPADTQYF. As DNA, the CDR3 is TGCGCCAGCCGATGGGGTGGGGGCCCCGCAGATACGCAGTATTTT.